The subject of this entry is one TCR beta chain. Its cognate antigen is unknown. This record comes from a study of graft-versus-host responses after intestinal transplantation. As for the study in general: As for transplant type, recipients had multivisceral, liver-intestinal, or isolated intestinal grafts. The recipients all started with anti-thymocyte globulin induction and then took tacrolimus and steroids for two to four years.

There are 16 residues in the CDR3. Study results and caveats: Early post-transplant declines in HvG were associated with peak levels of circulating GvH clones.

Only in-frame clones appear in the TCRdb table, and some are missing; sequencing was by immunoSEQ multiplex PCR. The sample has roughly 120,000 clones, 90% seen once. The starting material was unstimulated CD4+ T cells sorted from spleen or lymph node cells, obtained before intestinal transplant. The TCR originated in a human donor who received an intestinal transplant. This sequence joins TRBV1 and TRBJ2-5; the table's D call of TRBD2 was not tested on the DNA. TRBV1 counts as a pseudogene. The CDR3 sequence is CTSSQDPTGIQETQYF. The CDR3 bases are TGCACCAGCAGCCAAGATCCGACGGGGATCCAAGAGACCCAGTACTTC.